The next 17 T cell receptor beta chains were all read from a single sample in a study of cytomegalovirus exposure and HLA in healthy donors. Some clones are missing from TCRdb's copy, which holds only in-frame ones; the method was immunoSEQ multiplex PCR. The sample lists 100,000 to 150,000 clones, around 94% occurring once. Specimen: PBMCs. The receptors were gathered from a woman between 18 and 29 years old in good health and CMV-seronegative.

This CDR3 reads CASRPDRSNQPQHF. As DNA, the CDR3 is TGTGCCAGCAGACCCGACAGGTCCAATCAGCCCCAGCATTTT. The rearrangement joins TRBV6-5 to TRBJ1-5; possibly TRBD1 for D (6 bases). The CDR3 contains 14 residues. The V and J ends lost 6 bases and 3 bases respectively, with 12 bases between them. From germline, CDR1 is MNHEY and CDR2 SVGAGI.

J is TRBJ2-7 and V is TRBV28; TRBD1 matches 8 bases. Germline CDR1 is MDHEN and CDR2 is SYDVKM. This CDR3 region has 14 residues. Trimming at V came to 6 bases and at J to 3 bases, leaving 7 bases not matched to a gene. In nucleotides, the CDR3 is TGTGCCAGCAGGGACGGACAGGGCCTCTACGAGCAGTACTTC. Amino acid sequence: CASRDGQGLYEQYF. The whole variable domain, filled in from reference TRBV28 and TRBJ2-7, reads DVKVTQSSRYLVKRTGEKVFLECVQDMDHENMFWYRQDPGLGLRLIYFSYDVKMKEKGDIPEGYSVSREKKERFSLILESASTNQTSMYLCASRDGQGLYEQYFGPGTRLTVT.

Ten or more counts support this clone. The V gene is TRBV4-2, the J gene TRBJ2-6; D may be TRBD1 (6 bases). The V gene lost 0 bases and the J gene lost 3 bases, with 6 bases spanning the gap. CDR3 size: 15 residues. Germline V gene sequence: CDR1 LGHNA, CDR2 YNFKEQ. The CDR3 sequence: CASSQDRGGANVLTF. CDR3 nucleotide sequence: TGTGCCAGCAGCCAAGACAGGGGTGGGGCCAACGTCCTGACTTTC.

The gene calls are TRBV5-1 and TRBJ1-4; 7 nucleotides line up with TRBD1. Germline loops: CDR1 SGHRS, CDR2 YFSETQ. The CDR3 is 16 amino acids. V gave up 4 bases and J gave up 7 bases; unmatched junction bases: 13. CDR3 region: CASSPTTTGLREKLFF. The CDR3 bases are TGCGCCAGCAGCCCGACAACGACAGGGTTACGTGAAAAACTGTTTTTT. The full variable domain, completed using reference TRBV5-1 and TRBJ1-4, is KAGVTQTPRYLIKTRGQQVTLSCSPISGHRSVSWYQQTPGQGLQFLFEYFSETQRNKGNFPGRFSGRQFSNSRSEMNVSTLELGDSALYLCASSPTTTGLREKLFFGSGTQLSVL.

This sequence joins TRBV5-1 and TRBJ2-1; D gene unclear. V lost 2 bases to trimming and J lost 0 bases, with 12 bases between them. The CDR3 has 16 amino acids. CDR1 SGHRS and CDR2 YFSETQ come from the germline V gene. Here the CDR3 DNA reads TGCGCCAGCAGCTTTAAACGCGGTTACTCCTACAATGAGCAGTTCTTC. Translating gives CASSFKRGYSYNEQFF.

The chain couples TRBV10-3 to TRBJ2-3; D perhaps matches TRBD2 (5 bases). The CDR3 sequence is 16 residues long. Germline values: CDR1 ENHRY, CDR2 SYGVKD. The V end was cut by 0 bases, the J end by 4 bases, with 14 bases between. CDR3 protein: CAISESFRSGADTQYF. The CDR3 DNA follows: TGTGCCATCAGTGAGTCGTTCAGGTCCGGGGCAGATACGCAGTATTTT.

The rearrangement joins TRBV5-8 to TRBJ1-4; weak D call: TRBD1 (6 bases). The CDR3 has 16 amino acids. V lost 0 bases to trimming and J lost 8 bases, with 17 bases between them. In germline, CDR1 is SGHTS, CDR2 YDEGEE. CDR3 protein: CASSLVRGGGVEKLFF. In nucleotides, the CDR3 is TGTGCCAGCAGCTTGGTCAGGGGCGGGGGTGTAGAAAAACTGTTTTTT.

The J gene is TRBJ1-2, the V gene TRBV28; D remains unclear. The CDR3 contains 15 residues. The germline V gene encodes CDR1 MDHEN and CDR2 SYDVKM. Trimming cost V 3 bases and J 4 bases, with 15 bases left between them. The CDR3 DNA reads TGTGCCAGCAGTTTCGGGGTCCCCGGCTCCTATGGCTACACCTTC. Residues: CASSFGVPGSYGYTF.

V gene TRBV5-1 combines with J gene TRBJ1-1, with 8 bases fitting TRBD1. Germline trimming cut 2 bases from V and 5 bases from J; bases unmatched to any gene: 8. Germline CDR1 and CDR2: SGHRS and YFSETQ. The CDR3 is 15 amino acids. The CDR3: CASSFRGLQTTEAFF. CDR3 coding DNA: TGCGCCAGCAGCTTCAGGGGGCTTCAAACGACTGAAGCTTTCTTT.

This chain links TRBV2 with TRBJ2-1; maybe TRBD1 (5 bases). This CDR3 region has 13 residues. Trimming cost V 5 bases and J 7 bases, with 12 bases left between them. Germline CDR1 is SNHLY and CDR2 is FYNNEI. Written as DNA, the CDR3 is TGTGCCAGCAGTCAGGGATTACTAAATGAGCAGTTCTTC. It encodes CASSQGLLNEQFF.

V is TRBV5-4 and J is TRBJ2-5; 9 bases map to TRBD1. In germline, CDR1 is SGHNT, CDR2 YYREEE (reference sequence). V lost 4 bases, J lost 0 bases, and 4 bases stayed unmatched. The CDR3 length is 15 residues. CDR3 in amino acids: CASSGRDRDQETQYF. The CDR3 DNA sequence: TGTGCCAGCAGCGGGCGGGACAGGGACCAAGAGACCCAGTACTTC. The whole variable domain, remainder taken from reference TRBV5-4 and TRBJ2-5, is ETGVTQSPTHLIKTRGQQVTLRCSSQSGHNTVSWYQQALGQGPQFIFQYYREEENGRGNFPPRFSGLQFPNYSSELNVNALELDDSALYLCASSGRDRDQETQYFGPGTRLLVL.

The V and J genes are TRBV19 and TRBJ1-6; 8 nucleotides match TRBD1. Losses at the gene ends were 6 bases for V and 10 bases for J; bases not matched to a gene: 11. The CDR3 consists of 15 residues. Germline V gives CDR1 LNHDA, CDR2 SQIVND (reference sequence). The CDR3 spells CASRADRGSRSPLHF. The CDR3 DNA reads TGTGCCAGTAGGGCCGACAGGGGCTCGCGGTCACCCCTCCACTTT.

This chain links TRBV5-1 with TRBJ1-2; possible D gene TRBD1, 6 bases. The CDR3 length is 16 residues. Germline lookup yields CDR1 SGHRS and CDR2 YFSETQ. Trimming removed 4 bases from V and 8 bases from J, with 24 bases in between. The CDR3 nucleotides are TGCGCCAGCAGCCCATGGGTGGGGGGGCGACAGGCCGGCTACACCTTC. Translated, it gives CASSPWVGGRQAGYTF.

The chain is built from TRBV19 and TRBJ2-1, with TRBD2 matching over 9 bases. The CDR3 runs to 16 residues. Unmatched junction bases numbered 5, after V lost 3 bases and J lost 2 bases. The V gene's germline CDR1 is LNHDA and CDR2 SQIVND (reference sequence). DNA of the CDR3: TGTGCCAGTAGTATTTTAGCGGGGGTTCCCTACAATGAGCAGTTCTTC. This codes for CASSILAGVPYNEQFF.

This rearrangement joins TRBV4-2 to TRBJ2-5, with TRBD2 identical over 11 bases. The CDR3 length is 18 residues. CDR1 LGHNA and CDR2 YNFKEQ come from the germline V gene. V lost 0 bases to trimming and J lost 2 bases; unmatched junction nucleotides: 8. The CDR3 region is CASSQESSGGPKQETQYF. The CDR3 DNA is TGTGCCAGCAGCCAAGAATCTAGCGGGGGGCCTAAACAAGAGACCCAGTACTTC.

As regards this clone: At one end the junction does not follow the germline gene, possibly because of a read error. The V gene is TRBV20-1, the J gene TRBJ2-7; possibly TRBD2 for D (6 bases). Per the germline V gene, CDR1 is DFQATT and CDR2 is SNEGSKA (reference sequence). This CDR3 spans 11 amino acids. The CDR3 bases are TGCAGTGTAAGACTCGGAGGGGCCGAACTATTC. Its protein product is CSVRLGGAELF.

The chain combines TRBV6-8 with TRBJ2-7; no clear D gene. Germline CDR1 MNHGY, CDR2 SAAAGT. The length of the CDR3 is 13 residues. Trimming took off 10 bases at V and 2 bases at J, with 15 bases between the two ends. The CDR3 is CATPRHLTYEQYF. DNA for the CDR3: TGTGCCACCCCCCGACACCTGACCTACGAGCAGTACTTC.